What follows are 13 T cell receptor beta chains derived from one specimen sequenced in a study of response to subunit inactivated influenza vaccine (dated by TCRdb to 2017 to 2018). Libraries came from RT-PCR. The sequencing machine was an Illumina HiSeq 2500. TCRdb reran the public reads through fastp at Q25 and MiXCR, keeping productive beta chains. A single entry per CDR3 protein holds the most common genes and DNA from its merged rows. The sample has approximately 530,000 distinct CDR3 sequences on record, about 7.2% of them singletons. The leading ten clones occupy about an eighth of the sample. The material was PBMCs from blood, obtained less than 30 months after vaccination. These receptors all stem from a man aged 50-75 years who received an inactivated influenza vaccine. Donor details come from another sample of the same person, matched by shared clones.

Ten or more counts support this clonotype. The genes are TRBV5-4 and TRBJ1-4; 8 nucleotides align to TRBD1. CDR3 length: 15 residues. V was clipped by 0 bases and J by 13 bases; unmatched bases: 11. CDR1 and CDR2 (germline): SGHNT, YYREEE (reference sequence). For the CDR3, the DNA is TGTGCCAGCAGCTTGGGAGGGACAGGAGCCCTCGGACTGTTTTTT. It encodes CASSLGGTGALGLFF. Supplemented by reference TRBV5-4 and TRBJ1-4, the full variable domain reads ETGVTQSPTHLIKTRGQQVTLRCSSQSGHNTVSWYQQALGQGPQFIFQYYREEENGRGNFPPRFSGLQFPNYSSELNVNALELDDSALYLCASSLGGTGALGLFFGSGTQLSVL.

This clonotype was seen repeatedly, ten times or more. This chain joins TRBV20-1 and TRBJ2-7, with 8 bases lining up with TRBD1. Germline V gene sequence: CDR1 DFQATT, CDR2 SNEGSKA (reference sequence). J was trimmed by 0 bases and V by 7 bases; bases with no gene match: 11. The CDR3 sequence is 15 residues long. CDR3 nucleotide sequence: TGCAGTGTTACAGGGGGAGTAACCGCCTCCTACGAGCAGTACTTC. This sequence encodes CSVTGGVTASYEQYF.

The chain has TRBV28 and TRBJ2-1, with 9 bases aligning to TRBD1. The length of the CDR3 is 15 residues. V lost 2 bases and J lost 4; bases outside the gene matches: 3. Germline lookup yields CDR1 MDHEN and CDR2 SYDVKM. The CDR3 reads CASSLIGQGYNEQFF. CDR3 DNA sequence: TGTGCCAGCAGTTTAATAGGACAGGGGTACAATGAGCAGTTCTTC.

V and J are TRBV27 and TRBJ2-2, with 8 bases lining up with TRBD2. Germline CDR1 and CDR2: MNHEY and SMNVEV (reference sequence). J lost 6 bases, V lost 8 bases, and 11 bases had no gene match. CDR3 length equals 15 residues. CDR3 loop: CASGRSGGGAGELFF. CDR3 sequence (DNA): TGTGCCAGCGGACGGAGCGGGGGTGGGGCCGGGGAGCTGTTTTTT.

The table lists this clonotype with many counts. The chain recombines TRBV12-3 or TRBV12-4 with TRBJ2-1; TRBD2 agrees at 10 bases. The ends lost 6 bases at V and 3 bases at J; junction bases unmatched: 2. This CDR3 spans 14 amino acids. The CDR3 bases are TGTGCCAGCAGGTCTAGCGGGAGCTACAATGAGCAGTTCTTC. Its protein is CASRSSGSYNEQFF.

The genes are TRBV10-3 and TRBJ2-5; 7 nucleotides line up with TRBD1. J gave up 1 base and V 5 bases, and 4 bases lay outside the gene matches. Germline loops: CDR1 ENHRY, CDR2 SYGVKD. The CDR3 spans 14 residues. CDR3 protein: CAISNRQGQETQYF. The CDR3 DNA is TGTGCCATCAGTAACAGACAGGGCCAAGAGACCCAGTACTTC.

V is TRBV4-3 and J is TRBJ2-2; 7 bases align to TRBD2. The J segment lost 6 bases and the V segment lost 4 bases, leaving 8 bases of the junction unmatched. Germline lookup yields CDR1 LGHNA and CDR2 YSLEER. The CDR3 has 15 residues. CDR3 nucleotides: TGCGCCAGCAGCCCCCTAGGACTAGGGGCCGGGGAGCTGTTTTTT. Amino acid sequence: CASSPLGLGAGELFF.

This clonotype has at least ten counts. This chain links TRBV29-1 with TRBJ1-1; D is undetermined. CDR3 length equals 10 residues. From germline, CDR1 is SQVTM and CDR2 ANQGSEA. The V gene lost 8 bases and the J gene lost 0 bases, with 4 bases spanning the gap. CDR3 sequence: CSSMNTEAFF. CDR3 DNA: TGCAGCAGTATGAACACTGAAGCTTTCTTT.

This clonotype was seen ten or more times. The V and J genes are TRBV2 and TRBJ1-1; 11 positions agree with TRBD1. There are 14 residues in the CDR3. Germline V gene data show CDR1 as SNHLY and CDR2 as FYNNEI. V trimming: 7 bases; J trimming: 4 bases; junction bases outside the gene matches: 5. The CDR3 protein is CASTWTGGGTEAFF. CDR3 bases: TGTGCCAGCACATGGACAGGGGGCGGCACTGAAGCTTTCTTT.

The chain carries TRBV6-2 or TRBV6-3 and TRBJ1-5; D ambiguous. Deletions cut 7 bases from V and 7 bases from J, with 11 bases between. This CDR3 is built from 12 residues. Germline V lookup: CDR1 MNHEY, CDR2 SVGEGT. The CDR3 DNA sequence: TGTGCCAGCAACATGGGAGGACAGCCCCAGCATTTT. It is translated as CASNMGGQPQHF.

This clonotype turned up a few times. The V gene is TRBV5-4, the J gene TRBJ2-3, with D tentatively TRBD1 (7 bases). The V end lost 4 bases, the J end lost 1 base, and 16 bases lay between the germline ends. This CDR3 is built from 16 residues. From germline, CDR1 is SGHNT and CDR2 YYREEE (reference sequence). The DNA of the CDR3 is TGTGCCAGCAGCGGAAGAGGGGGCGGGGGCACAGATACGCAGTATTTT. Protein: CASSGRGGGGTDTQYF.

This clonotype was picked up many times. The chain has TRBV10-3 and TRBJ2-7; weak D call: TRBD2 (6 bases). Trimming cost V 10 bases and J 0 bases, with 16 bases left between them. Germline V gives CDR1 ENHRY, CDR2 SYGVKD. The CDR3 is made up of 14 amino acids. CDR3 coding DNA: TGTGCCACAGCCGCCGGGACTTCCTCCTACGAGCAGTACTTC. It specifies CATAAGTSSYEQYF.

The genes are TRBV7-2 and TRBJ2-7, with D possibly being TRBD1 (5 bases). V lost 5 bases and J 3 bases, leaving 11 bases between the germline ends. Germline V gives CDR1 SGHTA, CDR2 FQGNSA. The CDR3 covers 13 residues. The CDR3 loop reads CASSMTANYEQYF. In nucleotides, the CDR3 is TGTGCCAGCAGCATGACAGCGAACTACGAGCAGTACTTC.